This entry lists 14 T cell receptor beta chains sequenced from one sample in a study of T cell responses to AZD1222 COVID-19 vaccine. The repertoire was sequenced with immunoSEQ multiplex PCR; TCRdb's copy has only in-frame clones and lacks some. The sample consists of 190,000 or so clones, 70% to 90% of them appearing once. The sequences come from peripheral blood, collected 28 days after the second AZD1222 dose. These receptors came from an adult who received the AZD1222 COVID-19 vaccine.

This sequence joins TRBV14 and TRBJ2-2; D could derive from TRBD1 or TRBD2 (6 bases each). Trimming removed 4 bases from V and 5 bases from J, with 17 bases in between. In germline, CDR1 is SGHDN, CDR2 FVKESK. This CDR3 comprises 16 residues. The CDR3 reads CASSPRGGFRTGELFF. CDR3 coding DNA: TGTGCCAGCAGCCCAAGAGGGGGGTTTAGGACCGGGGAGCTGTTTTTT.

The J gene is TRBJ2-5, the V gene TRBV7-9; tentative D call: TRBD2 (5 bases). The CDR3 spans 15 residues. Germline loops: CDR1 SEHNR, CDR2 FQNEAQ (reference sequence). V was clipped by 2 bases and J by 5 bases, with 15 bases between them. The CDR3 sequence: CASSLTGNRMETQYF. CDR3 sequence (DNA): TGTGCCAGCAGCTTAACGGGGAACCGGATGGAGACCCAGTACTTC.

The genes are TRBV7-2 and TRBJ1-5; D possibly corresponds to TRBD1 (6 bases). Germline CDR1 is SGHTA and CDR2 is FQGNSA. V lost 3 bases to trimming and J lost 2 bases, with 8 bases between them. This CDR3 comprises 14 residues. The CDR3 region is CASSFRGGNQPQHF. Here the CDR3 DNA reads TGTGCCAGCAGCTTCAGGGGAGGCAATCAGCCCCAGCATTTT.

The CDR3 loop reads CASSYSGRGAGYTF. The CDR3 DNA reads as TGTGCCAGCAGTTACTCCGGCAGGGGGGCTGGCTACACCTTC. The chain uses TRBV6-5 and TRBJ1-2; 7 bases agree with TRBD1. Germline V gene lookup returns CDR1 MNHEY and CDR2 SVGAGI. The CDR3 spans 14 residues. V lost 0 bases, J lost 7 bases, and 5 bases stayed unmatched.

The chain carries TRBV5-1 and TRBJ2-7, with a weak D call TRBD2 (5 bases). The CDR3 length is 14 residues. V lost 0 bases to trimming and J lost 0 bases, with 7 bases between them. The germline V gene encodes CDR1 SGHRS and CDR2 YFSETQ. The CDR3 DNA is TGCGCCAGCAGCTTGGTGGGGAGCTCCTACGAGCAGTACTTC. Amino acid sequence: CASSLVGSSYEQYF.

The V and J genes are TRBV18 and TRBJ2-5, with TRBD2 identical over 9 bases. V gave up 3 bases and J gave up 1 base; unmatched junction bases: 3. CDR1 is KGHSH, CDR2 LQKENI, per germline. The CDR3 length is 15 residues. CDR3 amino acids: CASSPVAGVQETQYF. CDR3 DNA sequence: TGTGCCAGCTCACCGGTAGCGGGAGTCCAAGAGACCCAGTACTTC.

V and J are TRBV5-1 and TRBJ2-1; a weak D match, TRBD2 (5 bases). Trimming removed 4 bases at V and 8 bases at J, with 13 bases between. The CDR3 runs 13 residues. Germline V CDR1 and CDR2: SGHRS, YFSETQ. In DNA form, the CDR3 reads TGCGCCAGCAGCACCTGGACTGTCGATGAGCAGTTCTTC. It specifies CASSTWTVDEQFF. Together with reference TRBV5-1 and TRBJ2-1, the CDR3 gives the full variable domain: KAGVTQTPRYLIKTRGQQVTLSCSPISGHRSVSWYQQTPGQGLQFLFEYFSETQRNKGNFPGRFSGRQFSNSRSEMNVSTLELGDSALYLCASSTWTVDEQFFGPGTRLTVL.

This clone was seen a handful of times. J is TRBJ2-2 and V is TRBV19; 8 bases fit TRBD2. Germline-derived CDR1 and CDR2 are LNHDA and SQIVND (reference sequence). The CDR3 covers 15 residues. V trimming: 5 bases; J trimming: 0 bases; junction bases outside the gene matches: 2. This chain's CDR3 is CASSLLAANTGELFF. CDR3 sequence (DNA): TGTGCCAGTAGTTTACTAGCGGCGAACACCGGGGAGCTGTTTTTT.

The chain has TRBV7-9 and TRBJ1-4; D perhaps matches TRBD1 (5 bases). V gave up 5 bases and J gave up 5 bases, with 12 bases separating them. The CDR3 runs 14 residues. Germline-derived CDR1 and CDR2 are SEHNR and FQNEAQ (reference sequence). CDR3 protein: CASSIGQVNEKLFF. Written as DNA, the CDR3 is TGTGCCAGCAGCATTGGACAAGTCAATGAAAAACTGTTTTTT.

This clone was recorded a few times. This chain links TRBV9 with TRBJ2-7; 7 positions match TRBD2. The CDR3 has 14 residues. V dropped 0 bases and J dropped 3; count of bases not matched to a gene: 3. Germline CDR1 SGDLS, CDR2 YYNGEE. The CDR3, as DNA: TGTGCCAGCAGCGTAGCTCCTAGCGGCTACGAGCAGTACTTC. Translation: CASSVAPSGYEQYF. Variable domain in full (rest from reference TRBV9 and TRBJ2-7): DSGVTQTPKHLITATGQRVTLRCSPRSGDLSVYWYQQSLDQGLQFLIQYYNGEERAKGNILERFSAQQFPDLHSELNLSSLELGDSALYFCASSVAPSGYEQYFGPGTRLTVT.

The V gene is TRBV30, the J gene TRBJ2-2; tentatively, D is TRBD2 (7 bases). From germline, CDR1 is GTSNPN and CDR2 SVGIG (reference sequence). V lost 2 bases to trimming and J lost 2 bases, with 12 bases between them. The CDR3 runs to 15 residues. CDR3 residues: CAWSLGGGNTGELFF. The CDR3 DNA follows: TGTGCCTGGAGTTTGGGAGGGGGAAACACCGGGGAGCTGTTTTTT.

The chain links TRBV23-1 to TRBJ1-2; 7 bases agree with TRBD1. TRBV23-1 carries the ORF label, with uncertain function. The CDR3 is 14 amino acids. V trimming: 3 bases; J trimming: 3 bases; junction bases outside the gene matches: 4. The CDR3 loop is CASSQHRGYYGYTF. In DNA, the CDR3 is TGCGCCAGCAGTCAGCACAGGGGATACTATGGCTACACCTTC.

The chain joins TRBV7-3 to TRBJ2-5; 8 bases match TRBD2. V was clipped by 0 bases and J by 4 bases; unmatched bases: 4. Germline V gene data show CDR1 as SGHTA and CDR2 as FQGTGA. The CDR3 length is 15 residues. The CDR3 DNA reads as TGTGCCAGCAGCTTAACGAGTCTAGCGGGAGAGACCCAGTACTTC. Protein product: CASSLTSLAGETQYF.

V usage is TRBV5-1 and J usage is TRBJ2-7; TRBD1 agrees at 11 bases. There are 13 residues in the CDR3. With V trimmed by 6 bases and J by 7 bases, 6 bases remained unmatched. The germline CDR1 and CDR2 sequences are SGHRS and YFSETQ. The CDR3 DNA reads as TGCGCCAGCACCGGACAGGGGGCGGGAGAGCAGTACTTC. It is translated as CASTGQGAGEQYF.